Below are 27 T cell receptor beta chains sequenced from a single sample in a study. TCRdb analysed the RT-PCR reads with MiXCR anew, one entry per CDR3 protein. The table shows about 700,000 distinct CDR3 sequences, with 11% to 15% occurring only once. The sequencing sample was made of memory CD4+ T cells from blood. The receptors here all came from a female donor in good health, serving as a healthy control.

The table lists this clonotype with a few counts. CDR3 residues: CASSLALRVGAAQYF. The CDR3 DNA reads TGTGCCAGCAGTTTAGCCCTCCGGGTCGGGGCGGCGCAGTATTTT. The chain is built from TRBV12-3 or TRBV12-4 and TRBJ2-3; D may correspond to TRBD1 or TRBD2 (5 bases each). The CDR3 loop spans 15 amino acids. Trimming removed 0 bases at V and 10 bases at J, with 17 bases between.

The rearrangement uses TRBV14 and TRBJ1-6; D gene ambiguous. Trimming took 0 bases from V and 17 from J, leaving 29 bases between them. The germline V gene encodes CDR1 SGHDN and CDR2 FVKESK. The CDR3 has 18 amino acids. The CDR3 region is CASSQDMAYYGIGSVVHF. In nucleotides, the CDR3 is TGTGCCAGCAGCCAAGATATGGCCTATTACGGAATTGGATCGGTCGTCCACTTT.

This clonotype was counted ten times or more. The CDR3 region has the DNA TGTGCCAGCACTACCACGACCCAAACCAAAGAGACCCAGTACTTC. It encodes CASTTTTQTKETQYF. The genes are TRBV12-3 or TRBV12-4 and TRBJ2-5; D is unresolved. This CDR3 is built from 15 residues. The germline V and J ends were trimmed by 7 bases and 3 bases, with 18 bases remaining between them.

This clonotype was counted a few times. The chain joins TRBV7-3 to TRBJ2-7; D possibly corresponds to TRBD1 (5 bases). The V end was cut by 5 bases, the J end by 7 bases, with 12 bases between. This CDR3 has 12 residues. CDR1 SGHTA and CDR2 FQGTGA come from the germline V gene. CDR3 nucleotide sequence: TGTGCCAGCAGCCAAGCTTCAGGGGAGCAGTACTTC. Protein: CASSQASGEQYF.

The rearrangement links TRBV5-6 to TRBJ2-3; D possibly corresponds to TRBD1 (6 bases). V lost 5 bases and J 2 bases, leaving 12 bases between the germline ends. The CDR3 loop spans 14 amino acids. Germline CDR1 is SGHDT and CDR2 is YYEEEE. CDR3 protein: CASSSDRITDTQYF. CDR3 nucleotide sequence: TGTGCCAGCAGTTCGGACAGAATCACAGATACGCAGTATTTT. Full variable domain (missing parts from reference TRBV5-6 and TRBJ2-3): DAGVTQSPTHLIKTRGQQVTLRCSPKSGHDTVSWYQQALGQGPQFIFQYYEEEERQRGNFPDRFSGHQFPNYSSELNVNALLLGDSALYLCASSSDRITDTQYFGPGTRLTVL.

This clonotype was detected only a few times. The rearrangement uses TRBV4-3 and TRBJ1-1; D uncertain. The germline gives CDR1 LGHNA, CDR2 YSLEER. Trimming cost V 2 bases and J 4 bases, with 14 bases left between them. CDR3 length: 15 residues. CDR3 sequence reads: CASSQWARNPTEAFF. CDR3 coding DNA: TGCGCCAGCAGCCAATGGGCGCGTAATCCCACTGAAGCTTTCTTT.

The J gene is TRBJ2-3, the V gene TRBV5-1; TRBD2 aligns across 9 bases. CDR1 and CDR2 (germline): SGHRS, YFSETQ. J gave up 3 bases and V 0 bases, and 5 bases lay outside the gene matches. The CDR3 runs to 16 residues. The CDR3 here is CASSLGSGGPTDTQYF. Written as DNA, the CDR3 is TGCGCCAGCAGCTTGGGTAGCGGGGGACCGACAGATACGCAGTATTTT.

This clonotype was detected many times. The chain combines TRBV10-3 with TRBJ2-2; 12 bases agree with TRBD2. CDR1 and CDR2 (germline): ENHRY, SYGVKD. Losses at the gene ends were 3 bases for V and 8 bases for J; bases not matched to a gene: 7. This CDR3 comprises 16 residues. CDR3 loop: CAISEYLAGGLGELFF. The CDR3 DNA follows: TGTGCCATCAGTGAATACCTAGCGGGAGGGTTGGGGGAGCTGTTTTTT.

The chain carries TRBV5-1 and TRBJ1-2; maybe TRBD1 (6 bases). Germline-derived CDR1 and CDR2 are SGHRS and YFSETQ. V lost 1 base to trimming and J lost 4 bases, with 17 bases between them. This CDR3 comprises 16 residues. CDR3 nucleotide sequence: TGCGCCAGCAGCTTGTTGGGACAAGGATTCTTCTATGGCTACACCTTC. Its translation is CASSLLGQGFFYGYTF. Combining the CDR3 with reference TRBV5-1 and TRBJ1-2 gives the whole variable domain KAGVTQTPRYLIKTRGQQVTLSCSPISGHRSVSWYQQTPGQGLQFLFEYFSETQRNKGNFPGRFSGRQFSNSRSEMNVSTLELGDSALYLCASSLLGQGFFYGYTFGSGTRLTVV.

This clonotype was seen a handful of times. The rearrangement joins TRBV20-1 to TRBJ2-7; TRBD2 agrees at 13 bases. Trimming removed 2 bases from V and 6 bases from J; junction bases left unmatched: 1. Germline assignment: CDR1 DFQATT and CDR2 SNEGSKA (reference sequence). The CDR3 covers 13 residues. CDR3 protein: CSARTSGRAEQYF. The CDR3, as DNA: TGCAGTGCTAGAACTAGCGGGAGGGCCGAGCAGTACTTC.

The chain is built from TRBV7-9 and TRBJ2-7, with D hard to call. CDR3 length equals 9 residues. Trimming cost V 3 bases and J 10 bases, with 4 bases left between them. CDR1 is SEHNR and CDR2 is FQNEAQ in the germline V gene (reference sequence). DNA for the CDR3: TGTGCCAGCAGCTTCGGACAGTACTTC. It yields the protein CASSFGQYF.

The V and J genes are TRBV7-2 and TRBJ2-7; possibly TRBD2 for D (5 bases). The germline V and J ends were trimmed by 1 base and 3 bases, with 13 bases remaining between them. In germline, CDR1 is SGHTA, CDR2 FQGNSA. This CDR3 has 15 amino acids. In DNA form, the CDR3 reads TGTGCCAGCAGCTTAGGAGTGTGGGGAGTCTACGAGCAGTACTTC. Amino acid sequence: CASSLGVWGVYEQYF.

The chain links TRBV9 to TRBJ1-3, with 8 nucleotides matching TRBD1. The CDR3 has 17 residues. With 3 bases clipped from V and 3 bases from J, the junction kept 11 bases outside the gene matches. Germline CDR1 SGDLS, CDR2 YYNGEE. CDR3 region: CASSEDTGTGDGNTIYF. The CDR3 DNA is TGTGCCAGCAGCGAGGATACCGGGACAGGCGATGGAAACACCATATATTTT. Looking up the rest from reference TRBV9 and TRBJ1-3 gives the full variable domain: DSGVTQTPKHLITATGQRVTLRCSPRSGDLSVYWYQQSLDQGLQFLIQYYNGEERAKGNILERFSAQQFPDLHSELNLSSLELGDSALYFCASSEDTGTGDGNTIYFGEGSWLTVV.

This rearrangement joins TRBV18 to TRBJ2-2; D call uncertain. Germline V gene sequence: CDR1 KGHSH, CDR2 LQKENI. Trimming removed 6 bases from V and 1 base from J, with 15 bases in between. This CDR3 contains 16 residues. The CDR3 DNA follows: TGTGCCAGCTCTTTGCACAAAATAGAGAACACCGGGGAGCTGTTTTTT. It yields the protein CASSLHKIENTGELFF.

V and J are TRBV7-2 and TRBJ2-5; 13 bases are shared with TRBD2. After removal of 3 bases from V and 4 bases from J, the junction contained 5 bases not matched to a gene. This CDR3 spans 16 amino acids. Per the germline V gene, CDR1 is SGHTA and CDR2 is FQGNSA. In DNA, the CDR3 is TGTGCCAGCAGCTTCTGGACTAGCGGGGGAGGAGAGACCCAGTACTTC. Translating gives CASSFWTSGGGETQYF.

This clonotype appeared a few times. This chain links TRBV27 with TRBJ2-1, with 8 bases fitting TRBD2. Germline lookup yields CDR1 MNHEY and CDR2 SMNVEV (reference sequence). V gave up 3 bases and J gave up 4 bases; unmatched junction bases: 8. The CDR3 is made up of 16 amino acids. This CDR3 is CASSFKASGFYNEQFF. Written as DNA, the CDR3 is TGTGCCAGCAGTTTTAAGGCTAGCGGGTTTTACAATGAGCAGTTCTTC.

The chain uses TRBV5-5 and TRBJ1-2, with no clear D. The germline gives CDR1 SGHKS, CDR2 YYEKEE (reference sequence). The V and J ends lost 4 bases and 7 bases respectively, with 14 bases between them. The CDR3 runs to 13 residues. The CDR3 sequence is CASSTQEGAGYTF. The CDR3 bases are TGTGCCAGCAGCACGCAGGAGGGCGCTGGCTACACCTTC.

This clonotype was seen at least ten times. The genes are TRBV20-1 and TRBJ2-1; 9 bases map to TRBD1. From germline, CDR1 is DFQATT and CDR2 SNEGSKA (reference sequence). V lost 0 bases, J lost 2 bases, and 11 bases stayed unmatched. The CDR3 is made up of 18 amino acids. The CDR3 sequence: CSARDRSGDRAPYNEQFF. The CDR3 DNA follows: TGCAGTGCTAGAGATAGGTCGGGGGACAGGGCCCCCTACAATGAGCAGTTCTTC.

This sequence joins TRBV3-1 and TRBJ2-1; no definite D call. CDR3 length equals 14 residues. V dropped 0 bases and J dropped 7 bases, with 10 bases sitting between them. In germline, CDR1 is LGHDT, CDR2 YNNKEL (reference sequence). Here the CDR3 reads CASSQDQGRNEQFF. The DNA for the CDR3 is TGTGCCAGCAGCCAAGATCAAGGAAGGAATGAGCAGTTCTTC.

The chain couples TRBV11-2 to TRBJ2-7; D gene unclear. The CDR3 totals 13 residues. The V gene's germline CDR1 is SGHAT and CDR2 FQNNGV. The V and J ends lost 5 bases and 3 bases respectively, with 11 bases between them. The CDR3 sequence: CASSRMDNYEQYF. Here the CDR3 DNA reads TGTGCCAGCAGCCGAATGGATAACTACGAGCAGTACTTC.

This chain links TRBV27 with TRBJ1-3, with D hard to call. The germline V and J ends were trimmed by 8 bases and 3 bases, with 8 bases remaining between them. CDR1 is MNHEY, CDR2 SMNVEV, per germline (reference sequence). The CDR3 has 12 amino acids. This CDR3 reads CASGRSGNTIYF. The CDR3 bases are TGTGCCAGCGGACGCAGTGGAAACACCATATATTTT.

This clonotype appeared many times. This chain joins TRBV5-1 and TRBJ2-3; 9 nucleotides align to TRBD1. The CDR3 totals 16 residues. Germline CDR1 is SGHRS and CDR2 is YFSETQ. V lost 3 bases and J lost 4; bases outside the gene matches: 9. The CDR3 loop is CASSSGTGSRSDTQYF. In DNA, the CDR3 is TGCGCCAGCAGCTCCGGGACAGGGAGTAGGTCAGATACGCAGTATTTT.

The CDR3 nucleotides are TGTGCCAGCAGCTTGTATGGACAGTGGGCTTCCTACGAGCAGTACTTC. Protein sequence: CASSLYGQWASYEQYF. The chain links TRBV5-6 to TRBJ2-7; perhaps TRBD1 as D (6 bases). CDR1 is SGHDT, CDR2 YYEEEE, per germline. Trimming removed 1 base at V and 1 base at J, with 15 bases between. The length of the CDR3 is 16 residues.

This clonotype came up a few times. The chain links TRBV7-2 to TRBJ2-1; 11 nucleotides align to TRBD1. Trimming cost V 0 bases and J 10 bases; bases outside gene matches: 8. CDR1 SGHTA and CDR2 FQGNSA come from the germline V gene. This CDR3 has 16 residues. The CDR3 bases are TGTGCCAGCAGCTTAGCTCACGGGACAGGGGGACGGGAGCAGTTCTTC. As protein: CASSLAHGTGGREQFF.

This clonotype was observed many times. The rearrangement uses TRBV5-5 and TRBJ2-7, with D tentatively TRBD2 (5 bases). Germline V CDR1 and CDR2: SGHKS, YYEKEE (reference sequence). Trimming stripped 2 bases from V and 3 bases from J, with 18 bases between. This CDR3 region has 16 residues. The CDR3 region has the DNA TGTGCCAGCAGCTTCGGGGAAAACGGAGCCTACTACGAGCAGTACTTC. It yields the protein CASSFGENGAYYEQYF.

In this sample, this clonotype turned up many times. This sequence joins TRBV20-1 and TRBJ2-7; 10 nucleotides match TRBD2. Losses at the gene ends were 0 bases for V and 2 bases for J; bases not matched to a gene: 4. This CDR3 is built from 15 residues. Germline V gene sequence: CDR1 DFQATT, CDR2 SNEGSKA (reference sequence). The CDR3 region has the DNA TGCAGTGCTAGAGACTCTAGCGGGGGAGCCTACGAGCAGTACTTC. Protein product: CSARDSSGGAYEQYF.

This clonotype was counted ten times or more. V and J are TRBV7-9 and TRBJ2-3; D is unclear. The length of the CDR3 is 13 residues. Germline CDR1 and CDR2: SEHNR and FQNEAQ (reference sequence). Trimming took off 0 bases at V and 8 bases at J, with 9 bases between the two ends. The CDR3 spells CASSLAVDGTQYF. The CDR3 coding sequence is TGTGCCAGCAGCTTAGCCGTTGATGGTACGCAGTATTTT.